The next 7 T cell receptor beta chains were all read from a single sample in a study of Ad26.COV2.S vaccination and SARS-CoV-2 variants (dated by TCRdb to the early 2020s). The sample's treatment or condition label, in plain terms: over 15 received Ad26.COV2.S at low or high dose, single or two shots; roughly 5 received placebo; per-sample allocation not given. Repertoires of vaccine and placebo recipients were sequenced from samples collected on day 63 after the first injection. Receptor amplification or capture employed the immunoSEQ multiplex PCR assay. Sourced from immuneACCESS, this table was stored by TCRdb with only in-frame sequences that have V and J called. A share of the clones is absent; for the studies checked, an unresolved V gene accounts for under half, and the remainder has no known explanation. The sample has some 480,000 clones on record, roughly 87% of them singletons. In total, the top ten clones hold roughly 13% of the sample.

The starting material was peripheral blood, obtained in a trial of Ad26.COV2.S vaccine versus placebo. The receptors here all came from a person between 18 and 65 years old who received the Ad26.COV2.S COVID-19 vaccine or a placebo.

The gene calls are TRBV21-1 and TRBJ2-5. TRBV21-1 corresponds to a pseudogene. This CDR3 comprises 15 residues. In nucleotides, the CDR3 is TGTGCCAGCAGCAAAGGGGTCCCGAGAGAAGAGACCCAGTACTTC. Its translation is CASSKGVPREETQYF.

The chain joins TRBV7-9 to TRBJ2-2; D is perhaps TRBD2 (6 bases). CDR1 and CDR2 (germline): SEHNR, FQNEAQ (reference sequence). This CDR3 region has 15 residues. V was pared by 7 bases and J by 2 bases, with 14 bases between. DNA of the CDR3: TGTGCCAGCACATACCGGGGGAGCAACACCGGGGAGCTGTTTTTT. This codes for CASTYRGSNTGELFF. Supplemented by reference TRBV7-9 and TRBJ2-2, the full variable domain reads DTGVSQNPRHKITKRGQNVTFRCDPISEHNRLYWYRQTLGQGPEFLTYFQNEAQLEKSRLLSDRFSAERPKGSFSTLEIQRTEQGDSAMYLCASTYRGSNTGELFFGEGSRLTVL.

The rearrangement links TRBV6-4 to TRBJ1-5, with D hard to call. CDR1 MRHNA and CDR2 SNTAGT come from the germline V gene. CDR3 length: 14 amino acids. Deletions cut 2 bases from V and 1 base from J, with 6 bases between. Written as DNA, the CDR3 is TGTGCCAGCAGTGACCCGACAAGCAATCAGCCCCAGCATTTT. Protein product: CASSDPTSNQPQHF.

A word on this clone: The same CDR3 can be traced to other DNA sequences in this sample. The rearrangement joins TRBV7-3 to TRBJ2-7; TRBD2 is a possible D gene (6 bases). The CDR3 extends over 13 amino acids. Trimming took 5 bases from V and 6 from J, leaving 14 bases between them. Germline V lookup: CDR1 SGHTA, CDR2 FQGTGA. As DNA, the CDR3 is TGTGCCAGCAGCCCAGTATTGGGGGGCGAGCAGTACTTC. This codes for CASSPVLGGEQYF.

The chain is built from TRBV7-2 and TRBJ1-2; TRBD1 agrees at 8 bases. The CDR3 length is 16 residues. Germline V gene data show CDR1 as SGHTA and CDR2 as FQGNSA. The J segment lost 6 bases and the V segment lost 5 bases, leaving 14 bases of the junction unmatched. CDR3 DNA sequence: TGTGCCAGCAGCCTACTCCGGCAGGGGGCGGGTAATGGCTACACCTTC. This sequence encodes CASSLLRQGAGNGYTF.

The chain uses TRBV2 and TRBJ2-7, with D unclear. The V gene lost 3 bases and the J gene lost 3 bases, with 18 bases spanning the gap. The germline V gene encodes CDR1 SNHLY and CDR2 FYNNEI. CDR3 length: 16 residues. For the CDR3, the DNA is TGTGCCAGCAGTGATGAGTCTAGATACCCTTACTACGAGCAGTACTTC. Its translation is CASSDESRYPYYEQYF.

The chain is built from TRBV7-9 and TRBJ2-2; D not resolved. CDR3 length: 16 residues. Trimming shortened V by 0 bases and J by 0 bases, and 8 bases separated the two germline ends. Germline V lookup: CDR1 SEHNR, CDR2 FQNEAQ (reference sequence). This CDR3 is CASSLAGPTNTGELFF. The DNA for the CDR3 is TGTGCCAGCAGCTTAGCAGGACCCACGAACACCGGGGAGCTGTTTTTT.